The 10 T cell receptor beta chains presented below share a single source sample, sequenced in a study of preoperative IRX-2 immunotherapy in early breast cancer. Repertoires were generated with immunoSEQ multiplex PCR, while TCRdb's copy carries only in-frame clones and drops some. The sample yields 90,000 to 100,000 clones, roughly 88% seen once. Treatment indicated: preoperative locoregional IRX-2 cytokine immunotherapy. The sample in question was tumor tissue, obtained after IRX-2 immunotherapy. The receptors derive from a human donor with breast cancer.

In this sample, this clone turned up a few times. The chain has TRBV7-1 and TRBJ1-2; D gene unclear. TRBV7-1 is noted as an ORF with a role that remains uncertain. This CDR3 has 14 amino acids. V lost 5 bases, J lost 4 bases, and 14 bases lay in between. The CDR3: CASSRTVPGYGYTF. DNA for the CDR3: TGTGCCAGCAGCCGGACGGTCCCAGGCTATGGCTACACCTTC.

The chain uses TRBV18 and TRBJ1-5; D is possibly TRBD1 (6 bases). The V and J ends lost 3 bases and 5 bases respectively, with 20 bases between them. Germline loops: CDR1 KGHSH, CDR2 LQKENI. The CDR3 covers 17 residues. This chain's CDR3 is CASSPRPSGASDQPQHF. The CDR3 DNA follows: TGTGCCAGCTCACCTCGTCCTTCAGGGGCTTCCGATCAGCCCCAGCATTTT.

The V call is TRBV19, the J call TRBJ2-7; weak D call: TRBD2 (6 bases). CDR1 and CDR2 (germline): LNHDA, SQIVND (reference sequence). Trimming took 9 bases from V and 3 from J, leaving 18 bases between them. The CDR3 runs 14 residues. The CDR3, as DNA: TGTGCCAGCCAATCCGGTCCCGGGGGCTACGAGCAGTACTTC. It encodes CASQSGPGGYEQYF.

The CDR3 is CASSLDSLSTDTQYF. As DNA, the CDR3 is TGTGCCAGCAGCTTAGATTCCCTAAGCACAGATACGCAGTATTTT. The chain has TRBV7-1 and TRBJ2-3; D is unresolved. TRBV7-1 is an open reading frame, and its role is uncertain. The CDR3 sequence is 15 residues long. Trimming pared 4 bases from V and 0 bases from J, leaving 11 bases between.

The chain carries TRBV18 and TRBJ1-1, with D tentatively TRBD1 (6 bases). Trimming left V 3 bases short and J 0 bases short, with 11 bases between. Germline assignment: CDR1 KGHSH and CDR2 LQKENI. The CDR3 totals 15 residues. The CDR3 coding sequence is TGTGCCAGCTCACCTTACAGGGCGGTGAACACTGAAGCTTTCTTT. Translation gives CASSPYRAVNTEAFF.

The chain joins TRBV10-2 to TRBJ1-2; TRBD1 agrees at 10 bases. The V segment lost 3 bases and the J segment 8 bases; nucleotides outside the gene matches: 9. In germline, CDR1 is WSHSY, CDR2 SAAADI. The CDR3 is 15 amino acids. The CDR3 DNA reads TGCGCCAGCAGTGACGGGACAGGGGCTACTCGGGGCTACACCTTC. It codes for CASSDGTGATRGYTF.

This clone turned up a few times. V and J are TRBV18 and TRBJ1-5; no firm D call. V was pared by 1 base and J by 0 bases, with 4 bases between. CDR1 KGHSH and CDR2 LQKENI come from the germline V gene. This CDR3 contains 14 residues. CDR3 sequence (DNA): TGTGCCAGCTCACCACAGGGTAGCAATCAGCCCCAGCATTTT. Translation gives CASSPQGSNQPQHF.

The chain links TRBV19 to TRBJ1-2; 9 positions agree with TRBD1. J gave up 6 bases and V 6 bases, and 8 bases lay outside the gene matches. The CDR3 is 14 amino acids. Germline CDR1 is LNHDA and CDR2 is SQIVND (reference sequence). CDR3 in amino acids: CASSSRDRVNGYTF. The DNA of the CDR3 is TGTGCCAGTAGCTCAAGGGACAGGGTAAATGGCTACACCTTC.

Notes on this clone: Because the CDR3's place on the DNA is in doubt, the DNA is left out and the CDR3 is given as listed by TCRdb. The CDR3 here is CASSQEVGGGSNQPQHF. The chain recombines TRBV1 with TRBJ1-5. TRBV1 is a pseudogene locus. The CDR3 has 17 amino acids, counting both end residues.

This clone appeared once. The rearrangement links TRBV19 to TRBJ2-7, with 12 bases aligning to TRBD1. This CDR3 spans 16 amino acids. With V trimmed by 7 bases and J by 5 bases, 12 bases remained unmatched. The germline CDR1 and CDR2 sequences are LNHDA and SQIVND (reference sequence). The CDR3 reads CASTATGTGGLNEQYF. CDR3 DNA: TGTGCCAGTACCGCGACCGGGACAGGGGGCCTCAACGAGCAGTACTTC.